This entry lists 28 T cell receptor beta chains sequenced from one sample in a study of OX40 agonist ivuxolimab in advanced cancers. The method was immunoSEQ multiplex PCR; TCRdb's version includes in-frame clones alone and lacks a portion of them. The data hold tens of thousands of clones, with roughly nine tenths observed a single time. The material sequenced was CD4+ or CD8+ T cells sorted from blood, taken in a trial of the OX40 agonist ivuxolimab. All receptors derive from an adult with an advanced solid tumor such as melanoma, head and neck, liver or kidney cancer.

This chain uses TRBV27 with TRBJ1-1; D call uncertain. Germline V gene data show CDR1 as MNHEY and CDR2 as SMNVEV (reference sequence). Trimming removed 2 bases from V and 1 base from J, with 14 bases in between. The CDR3 length is 16 residues. CDR3 sequence (DNA): TGTGCCAGCAGTTTAGGTTTCGGCGGCAGGAACACTGAAGCTTTCTTT. Amino acid sequence: CASSLGFGGRNTEAFF.

The CDR3 loop reads CASSLFGTGSEAFF. DNA of the CDR3: TGTGCCAGCAGCTTATTCGGCACAGGGTCTGAAGCTTTCTTT. This chain uses TRBV5-5 with TRBJ1-1; tentatively, D is TRBD1 (6 bases). The germline V gene has CDR1 SGHKS and CDR2 YYEKEE (reference sequence). V lost 2 bases and J lost 6, with 14 bases in between. CDR3 length equals 14 residues. The full variable domain, completed using reference TRBV5-5 and TRBJ1-1, is DAGVTQSPTHLIKTRGQQVTLRCSPISGHKSVSWYQQVLGQGPQFIFQYYEKEERGRGNFPDRFSARQFPNYSSELNVNALLLGDSALYLCASSLFGTGSEAFFGQGTRLTVV.

The genes are TRBV7-9 and TRBJ2-2, with 8 bases identical to TRBD2. The germline V gene encodes CDR1 SEHNR and CDR2 FQNEAQ (reference sequence). The length of the CDR3 is 17 residues. Unmatched junction bases numbered 11, after V lost 5 bases and J lost 3 bases. In DNA form, the CDR3 reads TGTGCCAGCAGCCCGGGGTTAGCGGGATGGGACACCGGGGAGCTGTTTTTT. This translates into CASSPGLAGWDTGELFF.

The rearrangement uses TRBV5-1 and TRBJ2-7; 11 positions match TRBD2. The germline gives CDR1 SGHRS, CDR2 YFSETQ. The CDR3 extends over 15 amino acids. After removal of 10 bases from V and 3 bases from J, the junction contained 12 bases not matched to a gene. CDR3 loop: CASSPGTSGHYEQYF. The DNA for the CDR3 is TGCGCCTCCTCCCCCGGGACTAGCGGCCACTACGAGCAGTACTTC.

This clone was found once. The chain links TRBV5-1 to TRBJ1-1; D possibly corresponds to TRBD1 (5 bases). Germline V gene lookup returns CDR1 SGHRS and CDR2 YFSETQ. Between the trimmed V and J ends, which lost 0 bases and 8 bases, there was a span of 8 bases. The CDR3 runs to 12 residues. This CDR3 is CASSLEGSEAFF. In nucleotides, the CDR3 is TGCGCCAGCAGCTTGGAGGGGTCGGAAGCTTTCTTT.

V usage is TRBV10-3 and J usage is TRBJ2-1; 8 bases fit TRBD2. V was clipped by 0 bases and J by 8 bases; unmatched bases: 6. Germline loops: CDR1 ENHRY, CDR2 SYGVKD. The CDR3 loop spans 15 amino acids. CDR3 in amino acids: CAISESGTRTYEQFF. The CDR3 region has the DNA TGTGCCATCAGTGAGTCCGGGACTAGGACGTATGAGCAGTTCTTC.

V gene TRBV28 combines with J gene TRBJ2-7; unclear D gene. CDR1 MDHEN and CDR2 SYDVKM come from the germline V gene. The germline V and J ends were trimmed by 6 bases and 3 bases, with 9 bases remaining between them. The CDR3 is 12 residues long. CDR3 in amino acids: CASRQQNYEQYF. CDR3 in DNA: TGTGCCAGCAGACAACAGAACTACGAGCAGTACTTC.

The rearrangement joins TRBV7-2 to TRBJ2-1, with no clear D. The CDR3 contains 14 residues. V was trimmed by 5 bases and J by 2 bases, leaving 10 bases between them. The germline V gene encodes CDR1 SGHTA and CDR2 FQGNSA. The CDR3 is CASSTPGPYNEQFF. CDR3 DNA: TGTGCCAGCAGCACTCCGGGTCCCTACAATGAGCAGTTCTTC. The full variable domain, rest sourced from reference TRBV7-2 and TRBJ2-1, is GAGVSQSPSNKVTEKGKDVELRCDPISGHTALYWYRQSLGQGLEFLIYFQGNSAPDKSGLPSDRFSAERTGGSVSTLTIQRTQQEDSAVYLCASSTPGPYNEQFFGPGTRLTVL.

The chain joins TRBV5-1 to TRBJ2-1, with a tentative D call TRBD2 (6 bases). Per the germline V gene, CDR1 is SGHRS and CDR2 is YFSETQ. The CDR3 runs to 16 residues. V was trimmed by 6 bases and J by 0 bases, leaving 16 bases between them. The CDR3 sequence is CASKVLAGSSYNEQFF. CDR3 coding DNA: TGCGCCAGCAAGGTCCTGGCGGGATCCTCCTACAATGAGCAGTTCTTC.

The chain carries TRBV19 and TRBJ1-5; possible D gene TRBD1, 5 bases. This CDR3 spans 15 amino acids. Trimming removed 3 bases from V and 6 bases from J, with 15 bases in between. Germline-derived CDR1 and CDR2 are LNHDA and SQIVND (reference sequence). CDR3 DNA: TGTGCCAGTAGTATGTATTCGGGGGTGGGTCAGCCCCAGCATTTT. Amino acids: CASSMYSGVGQPQHF.

This chain uses TRBV7-9 with TRBJ2-1, with 10 bases fitting TRBD2. CDR3 length: 16 residues. Germline V gene sequence: CDR1 SEHNR, CDR2 FQNEAQ (reference sequence). V shed 1 base and J 9 bases; nucleotides not matched to a gene: 9. The CDR3 bases are TGTGCCAGCAGCTTAGGAGGGGGACTAGCGCAGGGTGAGCAGTTCTTC. This gives the protein CASSLGGGLAQGEQFF.

The J gene is TRBJ2-3, the V gene TRBV7-9; the D is unclear. CDR3 length: 13 amino acids. CDR1 is SEHNR, CDR2 FQNEAQ, per germline (reference sequence). Trimming cost V 4 bases and J 6 bases, with 11 bases left between them. This CDR3 is CASSSTLVDTQYF. CDR3 nucleotides: TGTGCCAGCAGCTCAACTCTTGTGGATACGCAGTATTTT.

The chain uses TRBV10-3 and TRBJ2-2, with D tentatively TRBD1 (6 bases). Germline loops: CDR1 ENHRY, CDR2 SYGVKD. Trimming removed 10 bases from V and 6 bases from J, with 12 bases in between. The CDR3 spans 12 residues. The CDR3 nucleotides are TGTGCCACAGGGGATCAGGCCGGGGAGCTGTTTTTT. Protein product: CATGDQAGELFF.

The gene calls are TRBV19 and TRBJ1-1; TRBD1 matches 10 bases. The germline V gene has CDR1 LNHDA and CDR2 SQIVND (reference sequence). The CDR3 is 14 residues long. J gave up 9 bases and V 3 bases, and 7 bases lay outside the gene matches. The CDR3 DNA is TGTGCCAGTAGTATGGGACAGGGGCGGAAAAAAGCTTTCTTT. Its protein is CASSMGQGRKKAFF.

This chain joins TRBV5-1 and TRBJ2-3, with D unclear. Per the germline V gene, CDR1 is SGHRS and CDR2 is YFSETQ. V was clipped by 6 bases and J by 6 bases, with 8 bases between them. The CDR3 covers 11 residues. DNA of the CDR3: TGCGCCAGCATGACGAGGGATACGCAGTATTTT. This codes for CASMTRDTQYF.

The rearrangement uses TRBV7-8 and TRBJ2-1, with 10 bases lining up with TRBD2. V gave up 1 base and J gave up 10 bases; unmatched junction bases: 10. The CDR3 is 16 amino acids. Germline V gives CDR1 SGHVS, CDR2 FQNEAQ. The CDR3, as DNA: TGTGCCAGCAGCTTAGGACTAGCGGGCTCTCAGGGGGAGCAGTTCTTC. Its protein is CASSLGLAGSQGEQFF.

This chain uses TRBV7-2 with TRBJ2-1; D remains ambiguous. V lost 4 bases and J 9 bases, leaving 16 bases between the germline ends. The CDR3 contains 14 residues. CDR1 and CDR2 from the germline V gene are SGHTA and FQGNSA. The DNA of the CDR3 is TGTGCCAGCAGCTCGACACTCCCCCACCCTGAGCAGTTCTTC. Amino acids: CASSSTLPHPEQFF.

This chain connects TRBV6-1 to TRBJ2-7, with D perhaps TRBD2 (5 bases). The CDR3 runs 17 residues. Trimming took off 2 bases at V and 7 bases at J, with 24 bases between the two ends. Germline-derived CDR1 and CDR2 are MNHNS and SASEGT. This CDR3 reads CASSEFPPSEGSGEQYF. The CDR3 region has the DNA TGTGCCAGCAGTGAATTTCCCCCCTCTGAGGGATCGGGTGAGCAGTACTTC.

The chain recombines TRBV28 with TRBJ1-2; D is unclear. There are 12 residues in the CDR3. Germline V gene data show CDR1 as MDHEN and CDR2 as SYDVKM. V gave up 6 bases and J gave up 7 bases, with 12 bases separating them. CDR3 DNA: TGTGCCAGCAGCTACCCAGAAGGTGGCTACACCTTC. This codes for CASSYPEGGYTF.

V usage is TRBV5-1 and J usage is TRBJ1-2; TRBD1 aligns across 9 bases. The junction had 5 bases not matched to a gene; V was cut back by 0 bases and J by 8 bases. The CDR3 contains 14 residues. In germline, CDR1 is SGHRS, CDR2 YFSETQ. As DNA, the CDR3 is TGCGCCAGCAGCTTGGGGGACAGGGCGGCCGGCTACACCTTC. It translates to CASSLGDRAAGYTF.

V is TRBV25-1 and J is TRBJ2-1; TRBD2 matches at 8 bases. The V and J ends lost 3 bases and 10 bases, in that order; junction bases with no gene match: 11. This CDR3 is built from 15 residues. Germline assignment: CDR1 MGHDK and CDR2 SYGVNS. Here the CDR3 DNA reads TGTGCCAGCAGTGAGACACTAGCGGATCCCGGGGAGCAGTTCTTC. Translated: CASSETLADPGEQFF.

The chain has TRBV7-8 and TRBJ1-5; the D gene is possibly TRBD1 (6 bases). V lost 1 base to trimming and J lost 2 bases, with 12 bases between them. Germline assignment: CDR1 SGHVS and CDR2 FQNEAQ. The CDR3 consists of 16 residues. The CDR3 spells CASSLEQGLGNQPQHF. For the CDR3, the DNA is TGTGCCAGCAGCTTAGAGCAGGGGCTCGGCAATCAGCCCCAGCATTTT. Full variable domain (missing parts from reference TRBV7-8 and TRBJ1-5): GAGVSQSPRYKVAKRGQDVALRCDPISGHVSLFWYQQALGQGPEFLTYFQNEAQLDKSGLPSDRFFAERPEGSVSTLKIQRTQQEDSAVYLCASSLEQGLGNQPQHFGDGTRLSIL.

V and J are TRBV7-2 and TRBJ2-1; D is undetermined. Per germline, CDR1 SGHTA and CDR2 FQGNSA. V lost 4 bases to trimming and J lost 2 bases, with 9 bases between them. The CDR3 runs to 14 residues. Here the CDR3 reads CASSSYGAYNEQFF. CDR3 in DNA: TGTGCCAGCAGCTCCTACGGTGCCTACAATGAGCAGTTCTTC.

This clone was seen a handful of times. This chain joins TRBV2 and TRBJ1-1; D unresolved. This CDR3 spans 14 amino acids. CDR1 and CDR2 from the germline V gene are SNHLY and FYNNEI. V was clipped by 4 bases and J by 7 bases, with 16 bases between them. The CDR3 spells CASSAVLPGREAFF. CDR3 sequence (DNA): TGTGCCAGCAGTGCGGTACTTCCAGGACGTGAAGCTTTCTTT.

The rearrangement links TRBV4-3 to TRBJ2-5; a weak D match, TRBD1 (6 bases). There are 14 residues in the CDR3. V was shortened by 0 bases and J by 4 bases, with 9 bases between the two germline ends. CDR1 and CDR2 (germline): LGHNA, YSLEER. This CDR3 reads CASSQEQGRETQYF. The CDR3 DNA reads TGCGCCAGCAGCCAAGAACAGGGTCGAGAGACCCAGTACTTC.

The V gene is TRBV5-1, the J gene TRBJ1-5; TRBD1 matches 10 bases. Germline values: CDR1 SGHRS, CDR2 YFSETQ. The V gene end was trimmed by 4 bases and the J gene end by 7 bases; junction bases not matched to a gene: 5. This CDR3 contains 14 residues. CDR3 region: CASSHGTGDQPQHF. Written as DNA, the CDR3 is TGCGCCAGCAGCCACGGGACAGGGGACCAGCCCCAGCATTTT.

V and J are TRBV19 and TRBJ1-5, with TRBD1 identical over 7 bases. Losses at the gene ends were 3 bases for V and 7 bases for J; bases not matched to a gene: 6. From germline, CDR1 is LNHDA and CDR2 SQIVND (reference sequence). CDR3 length: 14 residues. The CDR3 reads CASSILSGGQPQHF. CDR3 in DNA: TGTGCCAGTAGTATTCTGTCAGGGGGGCAGCCCCAGCATTTT.

The chain carries TRBV5-5 and TRBJ1-5; D is unresolved. The CDR3 contains 13 residues. The germline gives CDR1 SGHKS, CDR2 YYEKEE (reference sequence). V was pared by 1 base and J by 7 bases, with 9 bases between. CDR3 loop: CASSLFGSQPQHF. CDR3 nucleotide sequence: TGTGCCAGCAGCTTGTTTGGGAGCCAGCCCCAGCATTTT.